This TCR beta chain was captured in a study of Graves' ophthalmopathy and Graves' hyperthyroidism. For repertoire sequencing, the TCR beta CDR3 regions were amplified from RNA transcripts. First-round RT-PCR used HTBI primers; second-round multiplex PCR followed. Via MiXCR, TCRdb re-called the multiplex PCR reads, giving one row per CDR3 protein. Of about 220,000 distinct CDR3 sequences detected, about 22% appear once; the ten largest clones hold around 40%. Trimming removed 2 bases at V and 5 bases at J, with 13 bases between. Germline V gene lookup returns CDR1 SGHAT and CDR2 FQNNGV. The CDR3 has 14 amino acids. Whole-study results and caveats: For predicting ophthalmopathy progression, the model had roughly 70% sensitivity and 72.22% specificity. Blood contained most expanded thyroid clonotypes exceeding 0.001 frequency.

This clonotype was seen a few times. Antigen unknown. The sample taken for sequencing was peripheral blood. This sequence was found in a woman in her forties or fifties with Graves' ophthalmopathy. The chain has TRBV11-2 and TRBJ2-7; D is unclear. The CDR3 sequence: CASSLPSVFNEQYF. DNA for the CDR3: TGTGCCAGCAGCTTACCCAGCGTCTTTAACGAGCAGTACTTC.